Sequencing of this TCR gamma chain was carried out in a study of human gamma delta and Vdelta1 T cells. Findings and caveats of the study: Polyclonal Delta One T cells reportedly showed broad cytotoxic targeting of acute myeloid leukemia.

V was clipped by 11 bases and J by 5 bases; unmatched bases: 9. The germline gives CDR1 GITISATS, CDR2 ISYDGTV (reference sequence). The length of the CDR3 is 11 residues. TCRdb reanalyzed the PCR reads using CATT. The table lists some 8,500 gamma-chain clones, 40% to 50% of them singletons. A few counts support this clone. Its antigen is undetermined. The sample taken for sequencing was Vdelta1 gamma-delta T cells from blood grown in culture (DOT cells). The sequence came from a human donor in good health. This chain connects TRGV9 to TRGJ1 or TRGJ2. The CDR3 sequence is CAYEQDYKKLF. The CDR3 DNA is TGTGCCTATGAGCAGGATTATAAGAAACTCTTT.